Shown below are 18 T cell receptor beta chains from a single sample sequenced in a study of T cell repertoires in cytomegalovirus infection. TCRdb processed the reads anew with MiXCR; each CDR3 protein has one entry. The data contain roughly 800,000 distinct CDR3 sequences, about 28% of them singletons. The antigens for these receptors are not known. Sequenced material: cultured CD8+ T cells from PBMCs, taken from culture after CMV antigen stimulation. The source of these receptors is a human donor in good health (CMV status not recorded). Some clones in this sample may be carry-over from other donors' samples.

Here the CDR3 reads CASSLIGQGRSTEAFF. The CDR3 DNA follows: TGTGCCAGCAGCTTAATAGGACAGGGGCGGAGCACTGAAGCTTTCTTT. The V gene is TRBV7-9, the J gene TRBJ1-1; 9 bases agree with TRBD1. The V segment lost 2 bases and the J segment 4 bases; nucleotides outside the gene matches: 8. CDR1 and CDR2 (germline): SEHNR, FQNEAQ (reference sequence). The CDR3 is made up of 16 amino acids. Based on the CDR3 plus reference TRBV7-9 and TRBJ1-1, the full variable domain is DTGVSQNPRHKITKRGQNVTFRCDPISEHNRLYWYRQTLGQGPEFLTYFQNEAQLEKSRLLSDRFSAERPKGSFSTLEIQRTEQGDSAMYLCASSLIGQGRSTEAFFGQGTRLTVV.

The CDR3 DNA follows: TGTGCCAGCAGTCACGGAGTCGGCTACGAGCAGTACTTC. Translating gives CASSHGVGYEQYF. The chain combines TRBV27 with TRBJ2-7, with D unclear. This CDR3 contains 13 residues. Per germline, CDR1 MNHEY and CDR2 SMNVEV (reference sequence). V was trimmed by 5 bases and J by 3 bases, leaving 11 bases between them.

The chain recombines TRBV27 with TRBJ2-1; 10 bases are a match to TRBD2. This CDR3 contains 18 residues. The V gene end was trimmed by 0 bases and the J gene end by 0 bases; junction bases not matched to a gene: 5. The germline CDR1 and CDR2 sequences are MNHEY and SMNVEV (reference sequence). The CDR3 coding sequence is TGTGCCAGCAGTTTATCCCAGCGGGGGGGAAGCTCCTACAATGAGCAGTTCTTC. Translation gives CASSLSQRGGSSYNEQFF.

This chain uses TRBV28 with TRBJ2-3; 11 bases agree with TRBD2. Germline V gene data show CDR1 as MDHEN and CDR2 as SYDVKM. V shed 3 bases and J 5 bases; nucleotides not matched to a gene: 1. CDR3 length: 14 amino acids. In DNA, the CDR3 is TGTGCCAGCAGTTTCCTAGCGGGGGGAGATACGCAGTATTTT. This gives the protein CASSFLAGGDTQYF. Full variable domain (outside the CDR3, taken from reference TRBV28 and TRBJ2-3): DVKVTQSSRYLVKRTGEKVFLECVQDMDHENMFWYRQDPGLGLRLIYFSYDVKMKEKGDIPEGYSVSREKKERFSLILESASTNQTSMYLCASSFLAGGDTQYFGPGTRLTVL.

This clonotype was counted many times. This chain links TRBV6-1 with TRBJ2-5; D gene ambiguous. The CDR3 extends over 16 amino acids. Germline assignment: CDR1 MNHNS and CDR2 SASEGT. V lost 4 bases, J lost 1 base, and 16 bases lay in between. In DNA, the CDR3 is TGTGCCAGCAGTGCAGTTCCGACGGGCCGCCAAGAGACCCAGTACTTC. Translation: CASSAVPTGRQETQYF.

This chain links TRBV20-1 with TRBJ2-2; D unresolved. The CDR3 spans 15 residues. Germline assignment: CDR1 DFQATT and CDR2 SNEGSKA (reference sequence). Trimming removed 0 bases from V and 3 bases from J, with 11 bases in between. In DNA, the CDR3 is TGCAGTGCTAGAGATCTAAAGGGATACACCGGGGAGCTGTTTTTT. Protein product: CSARDLKGYTGELFF.

This clonotype came up a few times. The rearrangement uses TRBV6-2 or TRBV6-3 and TRBJ1-1; D is perhaps TRBD1 (5 bases). Trimming stripped 0 bases from V and 3 bases from J, with 11 bases between. The CDR3 has 15 residues. CDR1 is MNHEY and CDR2 is SVGEGT in the germline V gene. The CDR3 region has the DNA TGTGCCAGCAGTTACTCGACAGCAGGGTACACTGAAGCTTTCTTT. Its translation is CASSYSTAGYTEAFF.

The chain uses TRBV2 and TRBJ2-4; the match to TRBD1 covers 10 bases. Germline V gene sequence: CDR1 SNHLY, CDR2 FYNNEI. The CDR3 spans 15 residues. Losses at the gene ends were 5 bases for V and 6 bases for J; bases not matched to a gene: 7. The DNA for the CDR3 is TGTGCCAGCAGTCCTGGACAGGGGGACGGAAACATTCAGTACTTC. Encoded protein: CASSPGQGDGNIQYF.

The table lists this clonotype with a few counts. The chain couples TRBV27 to TRBJ2-4; maybe TRBD1 (6 bases). From germline, CDR1 is MNHEY and CDR2 SMNVEV (reference sequence). The CDR3 sequence is 13 residues long. V was pared by 2 bases and J by 6 bases, with 8 bases between. In nucleotides, the CDR3 is TGTGCCAGCAGTTTAACAGGGCTAAACATTCAGTACTTC. Its translation: CASSLTGLNIQYF.

The chain links TRBV27 to TRBJ1-6; D remains unclear. V gave up 9 bases and J gave up 0 bases, with 6 bases separating them. Germline-derived CDR1 and CDR2 are MNHEY and SMNVEV (reference sequence). The CDR3 sequence is 13 residues long. This CDR3 is CASMSSYNSPLHF. CDR3 DNA: TGTGCCAGTATGAGCTCCTATAATTCACCCCTCCACTTT.

V and J are TRBV19 and TRBJ1-2; 9 bases line up with TRBD1. Germline loops: CDR1 LNHDA, CDR2 SQIVND (reference sequence). The V segment lost 4 bases and the J segment 4 bases; nucleotides outside the gene matches: 7. The CDR3 covers 15 residues. This CDR3 reads CASSTTDRGSYGYTF. As DNA, the CDR3 is TGTGCCAGTAGTACCACGGACAGGGGAAGCTATGGCTACACCTTC.

This clonotype has at least ten counts. The germline gene is not matched at one end of the junction; a read error may be the cause. The V and J genes are TRBV5-6 and TRBJ1-1; possibly TRBD1 for D (5 bases). This CDR3 is 14 amino acids long. The germline V gene has CDR1 SGHDT and CDR2 YYEEEE. CDR3 bases: TGTGCCAGCAGCTTGGACAGGAAGAACTCTGAAGCTTTCTTT. This encodes CASSLDRKNSEAFF.

This clonotype has a handful of counts. The CDR3 DNA reads as TGTGCCAGCAGTTTAGGGGCACCGCCGATTTACAATGAGCAGTTCTTC. As protein: CASSLGAPPIYNEQFF. The chain employs TRBV27 and TRBJ2-1; perhaps TRBD1 as D (5 bases). The CDR3 totals 16 residues. Trimming stripped 2 bases from V and 4 bases from J, with 15 bases between. Looked up from germline, CDR1 is MNHEY and CDR2 is SMNVEV (reference sequence).

Notes on this clonotype: Given a much more abundant clone one base away, this may be a read error. This rearrangement joins TRBV7-2 to TRBJ2-2, with a tentative D call TRBD2 (5 bases). The CDR3 runs to 14 residues. CDR1 and CDR2 (germline): SGHTA, FQGNSA. The CDR3 sequence: CATLGVSNTRELFF. The CDR3 nucleotides are TGTGCCACTCTGGGAGTTTCGAACACCAGGGAGCTGTTTTTT.

The V gene is TRBV12-3 or TRBV12-4, the J gene TRBJ2-3; D perhaps matches TRBD1 (5 bases). Between the trimmed V and J ends, which lost 5 bases and 2 bases, there was a span of 11 bases. The CDR3 spans 14 residues. The CDR3 sequence: CASSTVGATDTQYF. CDR3 sequence (DNA): TGTGCCAGCAGTACTGTAGGGGCCACAGATACGCAGTATTTT.

J is TRBJ2-5 and V is TRBV20-1; 8 bases are shared with TRBD2. V was pared by 6 bases and J by 0 bases, with 18 bases of the junction left unmatched. Germline V gene data show CDR1 as DFQATT and CDR2 as SNEGSKA (reference sequence). The CDR3 loop spans 18 amino acids. The CDR3 nucleotides are TGCAGTGCCCTGCTGGGGCGGGGGGCTAACTTCTACCAAGAGACCCAGTACTTC. Translation gives CSALLGRGANFYQETQYF.

The chain employs TRBV19 and TRBJ1-6; D might be TRBD1 (5 bases). This CDR3 has 12 residues. In germline, CDR1 is LNHDA, CDR2 SQIVND (reference sequence). The ends were cut back, 5 bases at V and 9 bases at J, with 8 bases in the middle. CDR3 residues: CASSPDISPLHF. CDR3 DNA sequence: TGTGCCAGTAGTCCGGACATTTCACCCCTCCACTTT.

The chain couples TRBV27 to TRBJ1-2; D might be TRBD1 (6 bases). Germline loops: CDR1 MNHEY, CDR2 SMNVEV (reference sequence). The CDR3 is 15 residues long. Trimming shortened V by 1 base and J by 7 bases, and 16 bases separated the two germline ends. CDR3 sequence: CASSLLGGGWSGYTF. The DNA for the CDR3 is TGTGCCAGCAGTTTATTGGGGGGCGGATGGAGTGGCTACACCTTC.